This T cell receptor (beta chain) originates from a study of blood T cell repertoires in COVID-19. Overall study context: Acute-phase and convalescent COVID-19 samples originated in the United States, Italy and Spain. PBMCs, B-cell-depleted T cells, or T cells provided the cDNA or gDNA that made up the material.

Per the original methods: For nucleated cells, counts were estimated from reference gene primer amplification. Method: immunoSEQ multiplex PCR; TCRdb's copy keeps in-frame clones and lacks some. V and J calls and clone size are given by that table; D and trimming were obtained from the DNA. The sample includes some 150,000 clones, roughly 79% of them seen just once. Germline CDR1 MNHEY, CDR2 SVGEGT. CDR3 length equals 16 residues. V lost 5 bases, J lost 5 bases, and 10 bases stayed unmatched. This chain uses TRBV6-2 or TRBV6-3 with TRBJ2-4, with 9 nucleotides matching TRBD1. The sequence was collected from a human donor with acute or convalescent COVID-19. The donor label of this sample is uncertain. The sequencing input was peripheral blood. DNA for the CDR3: TGTGCCAGCAGTCAGGGAGGACAGGGGAAAGAAAACATTCAGTACTTC. It codes for CASSQGGQGKENIQYF.